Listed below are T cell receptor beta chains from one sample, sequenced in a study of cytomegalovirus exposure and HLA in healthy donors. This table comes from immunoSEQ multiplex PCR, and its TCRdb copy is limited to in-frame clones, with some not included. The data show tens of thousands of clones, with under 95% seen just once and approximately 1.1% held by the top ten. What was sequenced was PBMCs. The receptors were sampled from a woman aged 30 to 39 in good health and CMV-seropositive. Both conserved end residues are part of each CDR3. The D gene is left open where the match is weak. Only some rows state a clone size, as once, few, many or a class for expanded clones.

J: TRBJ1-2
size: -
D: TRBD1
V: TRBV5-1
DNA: TGCGCCAGCAGCTTGGGGCAGGGGGCGCGTGGCTACACCTTC
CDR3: CASSLGQGARGYTF

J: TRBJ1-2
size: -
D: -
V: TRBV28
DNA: TGTGCCAGCAGCCCTCCCCCCAACTATGGCTACACCTTC
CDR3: CASSPPPNYGYTF

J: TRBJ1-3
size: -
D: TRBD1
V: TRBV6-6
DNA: TGTGCCAGCAGTTATTCCAGGGGGGAACGGAACACCATATATTTT
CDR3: CASSYSRGERNTIYF

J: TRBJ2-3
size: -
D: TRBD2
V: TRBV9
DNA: TGTGCCAGCAGCGTAGAGCCTAGCGGGATCGGTGTGGGAGATACGCAGTATTTT
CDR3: CASSVEPSGIGVGDTQYF

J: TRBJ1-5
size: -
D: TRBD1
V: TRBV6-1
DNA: TGTGCCAGCATCAGAACCGGGACAGCAGATCAGCCCCAGCATTTT
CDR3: CASIRTGTADQPQHF

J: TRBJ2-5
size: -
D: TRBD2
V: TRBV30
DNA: TGTGCCTACACTATAGCGGGAGGGAAAGAGACCCAGTACTTC
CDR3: CAYTIAGGKETQYF

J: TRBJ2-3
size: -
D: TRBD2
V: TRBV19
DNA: TGTGCCAGTAGTACGGCGGGAGGTGATACGCAGTATTTT
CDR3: CASSTAGGDTQYF

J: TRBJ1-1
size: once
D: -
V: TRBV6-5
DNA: TGTGCCAGCAGTTACAGCCCGAGGCACACTGAAGCTTTCTTT
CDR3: CASSYSPRHTEAFF

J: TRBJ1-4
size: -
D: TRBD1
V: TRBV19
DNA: TGTGCCAGTAGTACCACCGACAGGGCTGCGGAAAAACTGTTTTTT
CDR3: CASSTTDRAAEKLFF

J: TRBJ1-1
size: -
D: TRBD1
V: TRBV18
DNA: TGTGCCAGCTCACTGAATGACAGGGCGAACACTGAAGCTTTCTTT
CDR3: CASSLNDRANTEAFF

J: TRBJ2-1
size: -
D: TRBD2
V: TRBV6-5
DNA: TGTGCCAGCAGTTACTTACGGACTAGCGGGAGTCGTGAGCAGTTCTTC
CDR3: CASSYLRTSGSREQFF

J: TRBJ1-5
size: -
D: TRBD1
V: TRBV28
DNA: TGTGCCAGCAGACGAGGACAGGGGGCGTACCAGCCCCAGCATTTT
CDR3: CASRRGQGAYQPQHF

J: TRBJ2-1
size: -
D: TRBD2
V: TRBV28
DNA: TGTGCCAGCAGTTCCTCTATAGCGGGCTCCTACAATGAGCAGTTCTTC
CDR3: CASSSSIAGSYNEQFF

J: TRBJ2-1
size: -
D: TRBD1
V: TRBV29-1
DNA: TGCAGCGTTGACAAATCAGGGGGCGCTGGCAATGAGCAGTTCTTC
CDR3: CSVDKSGGAGNEQFF

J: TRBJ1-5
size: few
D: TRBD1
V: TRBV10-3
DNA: TGTGCCATCAGTGCCGGGTCGACAGGGCGCAATCAGCCCCAGCATTTT
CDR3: CAISAGSTGRNQPQHF

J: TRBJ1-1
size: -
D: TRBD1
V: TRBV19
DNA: TGTGCCAGTCCAAACAGGGGCTACACTGAAGCTTTCTTT
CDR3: CASPNRGYTEAFF

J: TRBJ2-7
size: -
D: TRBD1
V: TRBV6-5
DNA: TGTGCCAGCACCAGGGGGACAGGGGTGACCTACGAGCAGTACTTC
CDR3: CASTRGTGVTYEQYF

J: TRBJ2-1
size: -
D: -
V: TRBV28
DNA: TGTGCCAGCAGGGAAGACAGGGAGGTAAACAATGAGCAGTTCTTC
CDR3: CASREDREVNNEQFF

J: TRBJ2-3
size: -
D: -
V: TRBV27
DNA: TGTGCCAGCAGTTGCGCGCAGTATTTT
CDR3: CASSCAQYF

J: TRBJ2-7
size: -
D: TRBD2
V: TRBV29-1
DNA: TGCAGCGTTGTAGCGGGAAATTCCTACGAGCAGTACTTC
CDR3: CSVVAGNSYEQYF

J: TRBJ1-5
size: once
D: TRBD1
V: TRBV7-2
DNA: TGTGCCAGCAGCCCCTACTCCGGGACAGGGAATTCTCAGCCCCAGCATTTT
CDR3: CASSPYSGTGNSQPQHF

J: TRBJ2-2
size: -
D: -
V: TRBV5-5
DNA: TGTGCCAGCAGCTACACCTTAATAACCGGGGAGCTGTTTTTT
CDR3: CASSYTLITGELFF

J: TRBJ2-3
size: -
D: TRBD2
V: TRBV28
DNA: TGTGCCAGCAGTTTATTGGTCGGGGGGTCAGATACGCAGTATTTT
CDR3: CASSLLVGGSDTQYF

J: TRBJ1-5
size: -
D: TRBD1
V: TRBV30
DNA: TGTGCCTGGACAGGGGGGAACAATCAGCCCCAGCATTTT
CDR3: CAWTGGNNQPQHF

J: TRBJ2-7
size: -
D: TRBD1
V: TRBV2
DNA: TGTGCCAGCAGGTCCGGGACAGGGGATCTCGTCCACGAGCAGTACTTC
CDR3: CASRSGTGDLVHEQYF

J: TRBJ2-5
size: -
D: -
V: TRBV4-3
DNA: TGCGCCAGCAGCCAAGAAGCCCCTCCTTCTCAAGAGACCCAGTACTTC
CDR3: CASSQEAPPSQETQYF

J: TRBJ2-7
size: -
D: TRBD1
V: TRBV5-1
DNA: TGCGCCAGCAGCCCCCTGGACAGGGCCTACGAGCAGTACTTC
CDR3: CASSPLDRAYEQYF

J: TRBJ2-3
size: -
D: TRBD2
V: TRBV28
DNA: TGTGCCAGCAGTTCGCACGTAGCGGGTTCCAGAGATACGCAGTATTTT
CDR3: CASSSHVAGSRDTQYF

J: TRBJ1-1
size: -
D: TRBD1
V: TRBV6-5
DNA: TGTGCCAGCAGTTACTCACAGGGGAAAGCTTTCTTT
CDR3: CASSYSQGKAFF

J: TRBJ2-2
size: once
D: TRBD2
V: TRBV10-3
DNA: TGTGCCATCAGACCCGGACTAGCGGAAAACACCGGGGAGCTGTTTTTT
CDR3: CAIRPGLAENTGELFF

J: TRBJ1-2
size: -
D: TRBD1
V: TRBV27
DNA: TGTGCCAGCAGTTCCAGGTCCGGGACAGGGTTGCGGGGCTACACCTTC
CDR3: CASSSRSGTGLRGYTF

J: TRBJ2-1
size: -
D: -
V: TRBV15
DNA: TGTGCCACCAGCAGGTCGACTAGCTCCTACAATGAGCAGTTCTTC
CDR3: CATSRSTSSYNEQFF

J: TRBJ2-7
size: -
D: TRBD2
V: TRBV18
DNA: TGTGCCAGCTCACCTCTGGGTAGCGGGGGGCCTGGCGAGCAGTACTTC
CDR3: CASSPLGSGGPGEQYF

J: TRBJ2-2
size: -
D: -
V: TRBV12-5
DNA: TGTGCTAGTGGTACCAGCACCGGGGAGCTGTTTTTT
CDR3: CASGTSTGELFF

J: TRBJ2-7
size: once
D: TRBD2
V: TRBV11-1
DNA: TGTGCCAGCAGCCACCTCCCTAGCGGGAGAGGCGAGCAGTACTTC
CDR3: CASSHLPSGRGEQYF

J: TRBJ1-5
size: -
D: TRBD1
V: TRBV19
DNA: TGTGCCAGTAGTCGCTCAGGGGGGCCCCAGCATTTT
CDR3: CASSRSGGPQHF

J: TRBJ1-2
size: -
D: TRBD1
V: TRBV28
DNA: TGTGCCAGCAGTTCCGCCTACTTATCGGGACAGGGGATCTCCGGCCACGGCTACACCTTC
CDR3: CASSSAYLSGQGISGHGYTF

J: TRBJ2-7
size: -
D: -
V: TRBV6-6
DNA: TGTGCCAGCAGCCCACATCGCTCCTACGAGCAGTACTTC
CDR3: CASSPHRSYEQYF

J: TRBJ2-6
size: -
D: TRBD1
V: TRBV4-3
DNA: TGCGCCAGCAGCCAAGAGCGGGACAGGGTTGCTGGGGCCAACGTCCTGACTTTC
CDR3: CASSQERDRVAGANVLTF

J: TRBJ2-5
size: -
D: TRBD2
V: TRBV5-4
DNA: TGTGCCAGCAGCTTGGGTAGCGGGAGAGGTTTGGAGACCCAGTACTTC
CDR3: CASSLGSGRGLETQYF

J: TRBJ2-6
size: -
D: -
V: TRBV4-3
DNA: TGCGCCAGCAGCCGTACGACAGGTATAGCAGGGGCCAACGTCCTGACTTTC
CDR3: CASSRTTGIAGANVLTF

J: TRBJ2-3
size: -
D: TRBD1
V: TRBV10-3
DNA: TGTGCCATCAAATTCGGACAGGGAAGCACAGATACGCAGTATTTT
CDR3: CAIKFGQGSTDTQYF

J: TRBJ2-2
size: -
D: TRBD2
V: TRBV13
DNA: TGTGCCAGCAGCTCCCCAACCCCCACGGGCCAGCGGGAGAACGGGGAGCTGTTTTTT
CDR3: CASSSPTPTGQRENGELFF

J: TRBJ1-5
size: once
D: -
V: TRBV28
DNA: TGTGCCAGCAGTGTTCAGACAGGAACGAATCAGCCCCAGCATTTT
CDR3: CASSVQTGTNQPQHF

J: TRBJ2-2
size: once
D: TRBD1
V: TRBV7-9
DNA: TGTGCCAGCAGCCCACAGGGGGCTAACACCGGGGAGCTGTTTTTT
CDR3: CASSPQGANTGELFF

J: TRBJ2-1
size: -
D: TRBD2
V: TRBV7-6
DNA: TGTGCCAGCAGCGATGGAGCGGGAGTTTACAATGAGCAGTTCTTC
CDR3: CASSDGAGVYNEQFF

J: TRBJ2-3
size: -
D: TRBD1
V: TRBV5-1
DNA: TGCGCCAGCAGCTTAACAGGGGGCGGGAGCGCAGATACGCAGTATTTT
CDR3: CASSLTGGGSADTQYF

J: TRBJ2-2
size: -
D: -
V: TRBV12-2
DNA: TGTGCAAGTCGCTCTCAGCAGGGTTTGAGTAACACCGGGGAGCTGTTTTTT
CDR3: CASRSQQGLSNTGELFF

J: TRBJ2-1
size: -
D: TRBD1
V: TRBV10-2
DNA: TGCGCCAGCAGGGAAATCACAGGGGGCGGTAACAATGAGCAGTTCTTC
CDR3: CASREITGGGNNEQFF

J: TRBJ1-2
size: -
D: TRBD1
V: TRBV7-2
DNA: TGTGCCAGCAGCACGAGGACAGGGGGCAGAGGCGCTAACTATGGCTACACCTTC
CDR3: CASSTRTGGRGANYGYTF

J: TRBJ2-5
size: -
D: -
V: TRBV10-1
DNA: TGCGCCAGCAGTTTACTAAGGACAGACCAAGAGACCCAGTACTTC
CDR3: CASSLLRTDQETQYF

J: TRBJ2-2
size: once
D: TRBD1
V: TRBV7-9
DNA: TGTGCCAGCAGCTTGCCCGGACAGGGACCCACCGGGGAGCTGTTTTTT
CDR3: CASSLPGQGPTGELFF

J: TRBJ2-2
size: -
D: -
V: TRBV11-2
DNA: TGTGCCAGCAGCTTACCCCAACAGAGTACGAACACCGGGGAGCTGTTTTTT
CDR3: CASSLPQQSTNTGELFF

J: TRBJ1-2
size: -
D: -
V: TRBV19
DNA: TGTGCCGCAACTTCTAACTATGGCTACACCTTC
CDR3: CAATSNYGYTF

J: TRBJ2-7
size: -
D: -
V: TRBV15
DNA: TGTGCCACCAGCAGAGATATGAGGAGCGAGCAGTACTTC
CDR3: CATSRDMRSEQYF

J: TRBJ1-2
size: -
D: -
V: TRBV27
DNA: TGTGCCAGCAGACGAAAATCTAATGGCTACACCTTC
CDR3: CASRRKSNGYTF

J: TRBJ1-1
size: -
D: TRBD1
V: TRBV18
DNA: TGTGCCAGCTCACCGACCGGGACAGGTATGAACACTGAAGCTTTCTTT
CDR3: CASSPTGTGMNTEAFF

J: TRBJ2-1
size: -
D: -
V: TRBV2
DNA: TGTGCCAGCAGTGAAGCGCGTAAGCTATACAATGAGCAGTTCTTC
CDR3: CASSEARKLYNEQFF

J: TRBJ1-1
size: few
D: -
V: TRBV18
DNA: TGTGCCAGCTCACCACCGTCGCTACAGCTGAACACTGAAGCTTTCTTT
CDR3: CASSPPSLQLNTEAFF

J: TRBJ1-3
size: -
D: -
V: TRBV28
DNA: TGTGCCAGCAGTTTTCAGGGGAGCTCTGGAAACACCATATATTTT
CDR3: CASSFQGSSGNTIYF